This T cell receptor (beta chain) was sequenced for a study of cytomegalovirus exposure and HLA in healthy donors. Study-wide points: Highly shared sequence variants in one cluster were likely a sequencing artifact. Later, an analysis showed that TCR beta chains associated with HLA were more clonally expanded than others that were equally common. There were under 200 TCR beta chains listed as cytomegalovirus-associated. A later analysis found common viral pathogens apparently linked to several of the most significant clusters.

The CDR3 is 13 amino acids. V was pared by 3 bases and J by 5 bases, with 10 bases between. The germline CDR1 and CDR2 sequences are LGHNT and FRNRAP. In its sample, this clone was seen a few times. Its antigen is unknown. PCR was performed using 60 Vbeta and 13 Jbeta primers. Measured with immunoSEQ multiplex PCR; TCRdb has only the in-frame clones, and not every one. The table shows 200,000 to 250,000 clones, with about 77% occurring only once. J is TRBJ1-1 and V is TRBV12-5, with TRBD1 as a possible D gene (5 bases). The sample consisted of PBMCs. The TCR originated in a woman in her 30s in good health and CMV-seronegative. CDR3 residues: CASGFRGVTEAFF. The CDR3 nucleotides are TGTGCTAGTGGTTTTCGGGGGGTGACTGAAGCTTTCTTT.